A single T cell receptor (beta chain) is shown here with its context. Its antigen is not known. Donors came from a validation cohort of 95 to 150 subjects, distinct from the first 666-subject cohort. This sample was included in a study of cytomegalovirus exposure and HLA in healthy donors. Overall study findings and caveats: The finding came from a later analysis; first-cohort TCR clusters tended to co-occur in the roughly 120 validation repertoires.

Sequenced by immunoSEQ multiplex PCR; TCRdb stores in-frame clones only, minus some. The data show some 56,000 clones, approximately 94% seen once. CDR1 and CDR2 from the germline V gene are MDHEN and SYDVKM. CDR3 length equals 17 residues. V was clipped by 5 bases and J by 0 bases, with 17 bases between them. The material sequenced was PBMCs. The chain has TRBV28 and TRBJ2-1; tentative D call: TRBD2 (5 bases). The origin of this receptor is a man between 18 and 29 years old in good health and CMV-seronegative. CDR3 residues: CASSLISGVSSYNEQFF. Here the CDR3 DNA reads TGTGCCAGCAGTCTAATAAGCGGCGTGAGCTCCTACAATGAGCAGTTCTTC.